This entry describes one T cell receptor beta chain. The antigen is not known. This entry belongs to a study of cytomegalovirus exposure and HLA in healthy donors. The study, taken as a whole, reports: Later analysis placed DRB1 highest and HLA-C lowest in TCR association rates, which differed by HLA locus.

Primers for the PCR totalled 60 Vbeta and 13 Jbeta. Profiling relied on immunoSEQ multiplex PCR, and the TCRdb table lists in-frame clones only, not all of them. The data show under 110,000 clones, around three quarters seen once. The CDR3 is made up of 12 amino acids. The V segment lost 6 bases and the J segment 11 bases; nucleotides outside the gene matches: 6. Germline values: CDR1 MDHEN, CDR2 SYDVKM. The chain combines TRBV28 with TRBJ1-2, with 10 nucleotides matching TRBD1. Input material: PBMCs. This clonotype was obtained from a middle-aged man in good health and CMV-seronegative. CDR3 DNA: TGTGCCAGCAGGTCCCGGGACAGGGGTTACACCTTC. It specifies CASRSRDRGYTF.